This T cell receptor beta chain emerged from a study of shared clonotypes between healthy human individuals. As for the study in general: The donor pool was made up of a couple of women and a few men aged 18 to 49. CD4 naive and memory got three plates each, CD8 naive two, CD8 memory one. Whole-study results and caveats: Between a handful of donors, naive CD4 clonotypes were shared at a level of about 5%.

Naive CD8 cells lacked CD45RO, underwent positive selection for CCR7 and left out terminally differentiated effector memory CD45RA+ cells. A note on this clone: Its target is unknown.

Deletions cut 3 bases from V and 3 bases from J, with 6 bases between. The CDR3 consists of 13 residues. Looked up from germline, CDR1 is WNHNN and CDR2 is SYGVQD (reference sequence). Repertoires were generated with immunoSEQ multiplex PCR, while TCRdb's copy carries only in-frame clones and drops some. The table has around 2,100,000 clones, 85% to 95% seen once. The sequence was obtained from a man between 18 and 35 years old in good health. What was sequenced was naive CD8+ T cells sorted from blood. The rearrangement links TRBV10-1 to TRBJ2-1; D ambiguous. The CDR3 DNA reads as TGCGCCAGCAGTGATGCAGACTACAATGAGCAGTTCTTC. It yields the protein CASSDADYNEQFF.